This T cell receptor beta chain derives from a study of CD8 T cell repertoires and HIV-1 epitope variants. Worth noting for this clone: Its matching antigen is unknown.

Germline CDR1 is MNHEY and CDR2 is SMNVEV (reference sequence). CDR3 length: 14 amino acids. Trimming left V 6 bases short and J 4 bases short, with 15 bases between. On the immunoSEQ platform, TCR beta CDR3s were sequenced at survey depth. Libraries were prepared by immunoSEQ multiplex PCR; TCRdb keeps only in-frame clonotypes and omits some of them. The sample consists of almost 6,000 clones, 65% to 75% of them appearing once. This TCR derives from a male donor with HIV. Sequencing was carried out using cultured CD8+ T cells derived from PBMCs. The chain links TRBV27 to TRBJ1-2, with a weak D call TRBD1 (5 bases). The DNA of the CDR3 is TGTGCCAGCAGAGTCCAGGGTGGGACCTATGGCTACACCTTC. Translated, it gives CASRVQGGTYGYTF.